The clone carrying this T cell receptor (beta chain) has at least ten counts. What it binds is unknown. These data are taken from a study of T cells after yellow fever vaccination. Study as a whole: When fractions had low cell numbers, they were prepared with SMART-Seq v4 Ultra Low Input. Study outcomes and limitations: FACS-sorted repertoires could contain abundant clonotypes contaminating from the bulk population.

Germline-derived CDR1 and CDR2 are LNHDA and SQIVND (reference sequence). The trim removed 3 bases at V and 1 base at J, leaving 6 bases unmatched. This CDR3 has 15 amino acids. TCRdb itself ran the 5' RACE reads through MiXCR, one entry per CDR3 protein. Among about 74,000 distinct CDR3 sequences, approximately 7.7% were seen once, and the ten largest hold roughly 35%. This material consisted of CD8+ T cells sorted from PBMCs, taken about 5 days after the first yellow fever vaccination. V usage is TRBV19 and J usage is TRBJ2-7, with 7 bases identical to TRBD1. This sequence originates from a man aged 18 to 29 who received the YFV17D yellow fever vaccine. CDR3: CASSIGTGASYEQYF. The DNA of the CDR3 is TGTGCCAGTAGTATCGGTACAGGGGCATCCTACGAGCAGTACTTC.